These T cell receptor beta chains were read from a single sample in a study of neurological immune-mediated disorders. In TCRdb, the 5' RACE reads were re-called with MiXCR into one record per CDR3 protein. This table has over 55,000 distinct CDR3 sequences, about a tenth appearing once. Source material: PBMCs. The receptors stem from a man aged 30 to 39 in good health. The CDR3 runs from the conserved cysteine through the conserved F or W. Each record gives: D gene, V gene, CDR3 length, clone size, J gene, CDR3 protein, CDR3 DNA. A D gene is named only where the DNA matches it firmly. Clone size is given for some rows only: seen once, a few or many times, or a class if the clone is expanded.

TRBD2,TRBV9,14,many,TRBJ2-3,CASSSSGRVDTQYF,TGTGCCAGCAGTTCTAGCGGGAGAGTGGATACGCAGTATTTT
TRBD1,TRBV28,15,many,TRBJ2-5,CASSLYGDRDQLRNF,TGTGCCAGCAGTTTATATGGGGACAGGGACCAACTCCGTAACTTC
TRBD1,TRBV12-3/TRBV12-4,17,many,TRBJ2-6,CASSAGTGLSGANVLTF,TGTGCCAGCAGCGCCGGGACAGGACTTTCTGGGGCCAACGTCCTGACTTTC
NA,TRBV28,13,many,TRBJ2-3,CASRPGGLPTQYF,TGTGCCAGCAGACCAGGGGGACTACCCACGCAGTATTTT
NA,TRBV3-1,14,many,TRBJ2-2,CASSQTRNTGELFF,TGTGCCAGCAGCCAAACCCGGAACACCGGGGAGCTGTTTTTT
TRBD1,TRBV7-2,13,many,TRBJ1-2,CASSRDRVYGYTF,TGTGCCAGCAGCCGGGACAGGGTCTATGGCTACACCTTC
TRBD2,TRBV7-2,16,NA,TRBJ2-1,CASSLGLAGELDEQFF,TGTGCCAGCAGCTTAGGTCTAGCGGGAGAGTTAGATGAGCAGTTCTTC
TRBD2,TRBV9,13,NA,TRBJ2-1,CASPGLADNEQFF,TGTGCCAGCCCGGGACTAGCGGACAATGAGCAGTTCTTC
TRBD2,TRBV5-5,15,many,TRBJ2-1,CASSLLAEAYNEQFF,TGTGCCAGCAGCTTACTAGCGGAGGCCTACAATGAGCAGTTCTTC
TRBD1,TRBV18,16,NA,TRBJ2-5,CASSPQGQGIQETRYF,TGTGCCAGCTCACCCCAGGGACAGGGGATCCAAGAGACCCGGTACTTC
TRBD1,TRBV10-2,13,medium-sized,TRBJ1-1,CASSRGENTEAFF,TGCGCCAGCAGCAGGGGGGAGAACACTGAAGCTTTCTTT
TRBD2,TRBV20-1,18,many,TRBJ2-3,CSARDQLAGARYTDTQYF,TGCAGTGCTAGAGATCAACTAGCGGGAGCACGGTACACAGATACGCAGTATTTT
NA,TRBV20-1,15,many,TRBJ1-5,CSARKAGTGDQPQHF,TGCAGTGCTAGAAAGGCCGGGACGGGTGATCAGCCCCAGCATTTT
NA,TRBV7-3,15,many,TRBJ2-3,CASSHTGPSTDTQYF,TGTGCCAGCAGCCACACCGGGCCGAGTACAGATACGCAGTATTTT
TRBD2,TRBV5-1,16,many,TRBJ2-4,CASSSSSGRGGNIQYF,TGCGCCAGCAGCTCCTCTAGCGGGAGGGGCGGAAACATTCAGTACTTC
TRBD2,TRBV3-1,13,many,TRBJ2-7,CASSPGTSSEQYF,TGTGCCAGCAGCCCCGGGACTAGCTCCGAGCAGTACTTC
TRBD1,TRBV27,16,many,TRBJ1-5,CASRRTGDGRIQPQHF,TGTGCCAGCAGAAGGACAGGGGACGGGCGCATTCAGCCCCAGCATTTT
TRBD1,TRBV10-3,16,many,TRBJ1-1,CAITDRSSQGVTEAFF,TGTGCCATCACTGATAGGTCATCGCAGGGGGTCACTGAAGCTTTCTTT
NA,TRBV19,14,many,TRBJ1-2,CASKIRGYDYGYTF,TGTGCCAGTAAAATAAGGGGATACGACTATGGCTACACCTTC
TRBD2,TRBV10-3,14,many,TRBJ2-1,CAISETSGGNEQFF,TGTGCCATCAGTGAGACTAGCGGGGGGAATGAGCAGTTCTTC
NA,TRBV14,13,many,TRBJ2-1,CASSQALLNEQFF,TGTGCCAGCAGCCAAGCTCTACTCAATGAGCAGTTCTTC
NA,TRBV29-1,13,many,TRBJ1-3,CSVGKGGGNTIYF,TGCAGCGTCGGCAAAGGGGGGGGAAACACCATATATTTT
TRBD1,TRBV20-1,14,many,TRBJ2-5,CSNDRANTQETQYF,TGCAGCAACGACAGGGCTAACACCCAAGAGACCCAGTACTTC
NA,TRBV18,17,many,TRBJ2-1,CASSKSPGLSSYNEQFF,TGTGCCAGCTCCAAATCGCCGGGTCTCAGCTCCTACAATGAGCAGTTCTTC
TRBD2,TRBV9,16,many,TRBJ2-1,CASSVEVSGSAWGQFF,TGTGCCAGCAGCGTAGAGGTTAGCGGGTCTGCCTGGGGGCAGTTCTTC
NA,TRBV9,17,many,TRBJ1-5,CASSKEPGPRSNQPQHF,TGTGCCAGCAGTAAAGAACCGGGGCCGCGGAGCAATCAGCCCCAGCATTTT
NA,TRBV28,15,many,TRBJ2-1,CASGGWWEFINEQFF,TGTGCCAGCGGGGGTTGGTGGGAGTTTATTAATGAGCAGTTCTTC
NA,TRBV5-1,17,NA,TRBJ1-3,CASSWGDLDRSGNTIYF,TGCGCCAGCAGCTGGGGGGACCTGGACCGCTCTGGAAACACCATATATTTT
NA,TRBV28,14,many,TRBJ2-5,CASSLLWSKETQYF,TGTGCCAGCAGTTTACTGTGGAGCAAAGAGACCCAGTACTTC
NA,TRBV20-1,15,many,TRBJ1-3,CSARPLIDSGNTIYF,TGCAGTGCTAGACCCCTCATCGACTCTGGAAACACCATATATTTT
TRBD2,TRBV4-2,17,NA,TRBJ2-1,CASSPLSGGSGDNVQFF,TGTGCCAGCAGCCCCCTATCGGGCGGGAGTGGGGATAATGTGCAGTTCTTC
NA,TRBV12-3/TRBV12-4,12,NA,TRBJ1-1,CASSWVNTEAFF,TGTGCCAGCTCTTGGGTTAACACTGAAGCTTTCTTT
NA,TRBV20-1,16,many,TRBJ2-2,CSARGRRGAASGELFF,TGCAGTGCTAGAGGCCGGAGGGGGGCCGCATCCGGGGAGCTGTTTTTT
NA,TRBV28,15,many,TRBJ2-1,CASSSFRESGNEQFF,TGTGCCAGCAGTTCGTTTCGGGAGTCGGGGAATGAGCAGTTCTTC
NA,TRBV30,14,many,TRBJ1-5,CAWSGGVGNQPQHF,TGTGCCTGGAGTGGAGGGGTTGGCAATCAGCCCCAGCATTTT
NA,TRBV5-1,16,many,TRBJ1-5,CASSSGPGILNQPQHF,TGCGCCAGCAGCTCTGGTCCCGGGATCCTCAATCAGCCCCAGCATTTT
TRBD2,TRBV14,15,many,TRBJ2-7,CASSPLAALSYEQYF,TGTGCCAGCAGCCCACTAGCGGCACTTTCCTACGAGCAGTACTTC
TRBD2,TRBV24-1,16,many,TRBJ2-1,CATSDLAGKTYNEQFF,TGTGCCACCAGTGACTTAGCGGGAAAAACCTACAATGAGCAGTTCTTC
TRBD2,TRBV4-2,15,many,TRBJ2-1,CASSMLAGAYNEQFF,TGTGCCAGCAGTATGCTAGCGGGAGCTTACAATGAGCAGTTCTTC
NA,TRBV12-3/TRBV12-4,12,many,TRBJ2-1,CASSTRYNEQFF,TGTGCCAGCAGCACGCGATACAATGAGCAGTTCTTC
NA,TRBV9,15,NA,TRBJ2-1,CASSDSLLVGNEHFF,TGTGCCAGCAGCGACTCTCTCCTGGTGGGGAATGAGCACTTCTTC
TRBD2,TRBV27,18,NA,TRBJ2-3,CASTPGRRTSGSERAQYF,TGTGCCAGCACCCCGGGGCGGCGGACTAGCGGGTCGGAACGGGCGCAGTATTTT
TRBD2,TRBV12-3/TRBV12-4,15,medium-sized,TRBJ2-7,CASRPGTSFFYEQYF,TGTGCCAGCAGGCCCGGGACTAGCTTTTTCTACGAGCAGTACTTC
NA,TRBV19,14,NA,TRBJ2-7,CASTRAFGSYEQYF,TGTGCCAGTACCCGGGCGTTTGGGTCCTACGAGCAGTACTTC
NA,TRBV20-1,16,many,TRBJ2-7,CSARDLSGGSSYEQYF,TGCAGTGCTAGAGATCTGTCCGGGGGAAGCTCCTACGAGCAGTACTTC
NA,TRBV7-2,15,medium-sized,TRBJ1-1,CASSLGPGVNTEAFF,TGTGCCAGCAGCTTAGGTCCGGGTGTGAACACTGAAGCTTTCTTT
NA,TRBV21-1,15,many,TRBJ2-7,CASSKATGQPYEQYF,TGTGCCAGCAGCAAAGCCACAGGACAGCCCTACGAGCAGTACTTC
NA,TRBV20-1,14,many,TRBJ2-2,CSARPGAYTGELFF,TGCAGTGCAAGGCCAGGCGCGTACACCGGGGAGCTGTTTTTT
NA,TRBV3-1,13,many,TRBJ2-5,CASSSILQETQYF,TGTGCCAGCAGCTCGATACTGCAAGAGACCCAGTACTTC